These 2 T cell receptor beta chains share one sample of origin, sequenced in a study of blood T cell repertoires in COVID-19 (TCRdb year 2020). Library preparation used the immunoSEQ multiplex PCR assay. The table was pulled from immuneACCESS by TCRdb, which kept in-frame rearrangements only. Such tables lose some clones; where checked, under half of the loss comes from unresolved V genes, and the rest has no known cause. This sample gives some 160,000 clones in total; 65% to 85% of them show up just once. The ten largest make up 11% to 15% of the sample. The sequencing sample was made of peripheral blood. The receptors shown here come from an elderly woman with acute or convalescent COVID-19.

The chain employs TRBV19 and TRBJ1-1; maybe TRBD1 (6 bases). Germline-derived CDR1 and CDR2 are LNHDA and SQIVND (reference sequence). Deletions cut 2 bases from V and 4 bases from J, with 11 bases between. This CDR3 region has 14 residues. In nucleotides, the CDR3 is TGTGCCAGTAGTATATCAGGGGTAGGCACTGAAGCTTTCTTT. This gives the protein CASSISGVGTEAFF.

The chain combines TRBV30 with TRBJ1-6; 7 bases fit TRBD1. The CDR3 runs to 15 residues. V lost 3 bases, J lost 0 bases, and 2 bases stayed unmatched. Germline V gene data show CDR1 as GTSNPN and CDR2 as SVGIG (reference sequence). The CDR3 region has the DNA TGTGCCTGGAGGCGGGACAGCTCCTATAATTCACCCCTCCACTTT. Residues: CAWRRDSSYNSPLHF.